This TCR beta chain was found in a study of blood T cell repertoires in COVID-19. Study-wide background: Specimens from acute and convalescent COVID-19 originated in the United States, Italy and Spain.

The V and J ends lost 7 bases and 1 base respectively, with 22 bases between them. Germline CDR1 reads MGHDK; CDR2 reads SYGVNS. CDR3 length equals 17 residues. Per the original data handling: Amplification with reference gene primers provided the estimates of nucleated cell counts. Sequencing was performed with immunoSEQ multiplex PCR; in TCRdb, only in-frame clones are kept and a portion is missing. D and trimming come from the DNA, and the V and J calls and clone size come from that table. The table has approximately 240,000 clones, 70% to 90% seen once. The gene calls are TRBV25-1 and TRBJ1-1, with D possibly being TRBD1 (6 bases). The receptor was derived from a middle-aged woman who had recovered from COVID-19. Sequenced sample: peripheral blood. The CDR3 bases are TGTGCCAGCAATGGGCCCCACGCCGGACAGTGGAACACTGAAGCTTTCTTT. Its protein product is CASNGPHAGQWNTEAFF.